This TCR beta chain stems from a study of T cell changes during pregnancy in multiple sclerosis. Profiling relied on immunoSEQ multiplex PCR, and the TCRdb table lists in-frame clones only, not all of them. This sample has 70,000 or so clones, with roughly nine tenths found just once. Between the trimmed V and J ends, which lost 5 bases and 3 bases, there was a span of 14 bases. This CDR3 has 14 amino acids. Germline CDR1 MNHNY, CDR2 SVGAGI (reference sequence). The chain links TRBV6-6 to TRBJ2-7; TRBD1 is a possible D gene (7 bases). Sample: peripheral blood, taken in the third trimester of pregnancy. The receptor comes from a female donor in good health, enrolled as a control in a pregnancy study. DNA for the CDR3: TGTGCCAGCAGTGATAGACAGGGAGGCTACGAGCAGTACTTC. Protein product: CASSDRQGGYEQYF.